The 12 T cell receptor beta chains below were found in one sample sequenced in a study of blood T cell repertoires in COVID-19. Repertoires were generated with immunoSEQ multiplex PCR, while TCRdb's copy carries only in-frame clones and drops some. The profile covers 110,000 to 150,000 clones, with under 80% appearing a single time and around 4% taken by the ten largest. The sample consisted of peripheral blood. Every receptor here comes from a man aged 55-75 years with acute or convalescent COVID-19.

The genes are TRBV5-1 and TRBJ2-5, with TRBD1 matching 7 bases. CDR1 and CDR2 from the germline V gene are SGHRS and YFSETQ. The CDR3 has 14 amino acids. With 4 bases clipped from V and 0 bases from J, the junction kept 3 bases outside the gene matches. CDR3 coding DNA: TGCGCCAGCAGCCTGACAGGGTACCAAGAGACCCAGTACTTC. Translated: CASSLTGYQETQYF.

The gene calls are TRBV28 and TRBJ2-1, with 11 positions matching TRBD2. This CDR3 comprises 15 residues. Germline-derived CDR1 and CDR2 are MDHEN and SYDVKM. Losses at the gene ends were 1 base for V and 10 bases for J; bases not matched to a gene: 6. The CDR3 DNA is TGTGCCAGCAGTTTATTAGCGGGAGGGCCGGGGGAGCAGTTCTTC. Its translation: CASSLLAGGPGEQFF.

The V and J genes are TRBV2 and TRBJ1-5, with 8 bases that match TRBD1. The CDR3 loop spans 16 amino acids. The J segment lost 0 bases and the V segment lost 7 bases, leaving 8 bases of the junction unmatched. The germline CDR1 and CDR2 sequences are SNHLY and FYNNEI. The CDR3 coding sequence is TGTGCCAGCACCTCAGGGGGCTATTATAGCAATCAGCCCCAGCATTTT. The encoded protein is CASTSGGYYSNQPQHF.

This sequence joins TRBV5-4 and TRBJ1-1, with a tentative D call TRBD1 (5 bases). Germline CDR1 and CDR2: SGHNT and YYREEE (reference sequence). V gave up 4 bases and J gave up 0 bases, with 10 bases separating them. CDR3 size: 14 residues. In DNA form, the CDR3 reads TGTGCCAGCAGCCCGCCGGGGGTGAACACTGAAGCTTTCTTT. Residues: CASSPPGVNTEAFF.

The CDR3: CASSLYPLGNQPQHF. The DNA for the CDR3 is TGTGCCAGCAGTTTGTATCCCCTCGGGAATCAGCCCCAGCATTTT. The chain joins TRBV27 to TRBJ1-5; no clear D gene. Per germline, CDR1 MNHEY and CDR2 SMNVEV (reference sequence). The CDR3 sequence is 15 residues long. Between the trimmed V and J ends, which lost 3 bases and 4 bases, there was a span of 13 bases.

The gene calls are TRBV24-1 and TRBJ2-1, with 11 bases that match TRBD2. Germline V gives CDR1 KGHDR, CDR2 SFDVKD. The CDR3 extends over 16 amino acids. After removal of 4 bases from V and 7 bases from J, the junction contained 8 bases not matched to a gene. As DNA, the CDR3 is TGTGCCACCAGTGAATCCGGACTAGCGGGTGCGAATGAGCAGTTCTTC. It codes for CATSESGLAGANEQFF.

The genes are TRBV27 and TRBJ2-7; D perhaps matches TRBD1 (6 bases). CDR1 is MNHEY and CDR2 is SMNVEV in the germline V gene (reference sequence). V lost 5 bases and J 2 bases, leaving 13 bases between the germline ends. The CDR3 covers 14 residues. The DNA of the CDR3 is TGTGCCAGCAGTAAACAGGGATTCCCCTACGAGCAGTACTTC. Its translation is CASSKQGFPYEQYF.

The chain couples TRBV10-3 to TRBJ2-1; the match to TRBD2 covers 7 bases. The CDR3 has 15 residues. Germline trimming cut 4 bases from V and 4 bases from J; bases unmatched to any gene: 7. The germline gives CDR1 ENHRY, CDR2 SYGVKD. CDR3 sequence: CAISGGLAEYNEQFF. The CDR3 DNA follows: TGTGCCATCAGTGGGGGTCTAGCGGAATACAATGAGCAGTTCTTC.

This clone has at least ten counts. The V gene is TRBV11-2, the J gene TRBJ2-7; 7 bases align to TRBD2. CDR3 length: 14 amino acids. J was trimmed by 2 bases and V by 6 bases; bases with no gene match: 7. Germline CDR1 reads SGHAT; CDR2 reads FQNNGV. CDR3 in DNA: TGTGCCAGCAGTGAATCGGGACTACCCTACGAGCAGTACTTC. It yields the protein CASSESGLPYEQYF. Filled out from reference TRBV11-2 and TRBJ2-7, the complete variable domain reads EAGVAQSPRYKIIEKRQSVAFWCNPISGHATLYWYQQILGQGPKLLIQFQNNGVVDDSQLPKDRFSAERLKGVDSTLKIQPAKLEDSAVYLCASSESGLPYEQYFGPGTRLTVT.

The V call is TRBV10-3, the J call TRBJ2-6; possible D gene TRBD2, 5 bases. Germline CDR1 ENHRY, CDR2 SYGVKD. This CDR3 comprises 14 residues. V was trimmed by 10 bases and J by 0 bases, leaving 10 bases between them. The CDR3: CATGVHSGANVLTF. The CDR3 region has the DNA TGTGCCACCGGGGTCCACTCTGGGGCCAACGTCCTGACTTTC.

J is TRBJ2-1 and V is TRBV5-1; a weak D match, TRBD2 (6 bases). The CDR3 spans 18 residues. Trimming stripped 4 bases from V and 3 bases from J, with 23 bases between. CDR1 is SGHRS, CDR2 YFSETQ, per germline. CDR3 coding DNA: TGCGCCAGCAGCGTCCGGGACTCCCCACGGGAAGACTACAATGAGCAGTTCTTC. This sequence encodes CASSVRDSPREDYNEQFF.

This chain uses TRBV5-1 with TRBJ1-4; D is uncertain. The V gene lost 4 bases and the J gene lost 3 bases, with 16 bases spanning the gap. CDR3 length: 16 amino acids. The germline gives CDR1 SGHRS, CDR2 YFSETQ. CDR3 nucleotides: TGCGCCAGCAGCCCCACGACCCGACGGGCTAATGAAAAACTGTTTTTT. Amino acids: CASSPTTRRANEKLFF.